This T cell receptor (beta chain) was captured by sequencing in a study of blood T cell repertoires in COVID-19. The overall study: Sites across the United States, Italy and Spain contributed samples from acute and convalescent COVID-19. PBMCs, B-cell-depleted T cells, or T cells were the source of the cDNA or gDNA that made up the material.

As processed by the authors: It was from reference gene primer amplification that nucleated cell counts were estimated. TCRdb keeps only in-frame clones here, not all; method: immunoSEQ multiplex PCR. The D gene and trimming were derived from the DNA, and the V and J assignments and clone size from that table. The sample has under 300,000 clones; over 80% are singletons. The sequencing sample was made of peripheral blood. The source of this sequence is a human donor in a cohort sampled during active COVID-19.

The CDR3 spells CASSQEFISNQPQHF. Written as DNA, the CDR3 is TGCGCCAGCAGCCAAGAATTTATAAGCAATCAGCCCCAGCATTTT. The J gene is TRBJ1-5, the V gene TRBV4-1; no firm D call. Germline CDR1 and CDR2: MGHRA and YSYEKL. The CDR3 consists of 15 residues. Trimming stripped 0 bases from V and 1 base from J, with 7 bases between.